The entry that follows covers one T cell receptor beta chain sequence. This clonotype was detected a few times. Its target antigen remains unknown. Within one base of it there is no much larger clone, and no base qualities were kept. CDR1 and CDR2 (SGHNT, YYREEE) derive from the germline V gene (reference sequence). From its cysteine to its phenylalanine, the CDR3 spans 15 amino acids. The entry retains the CDR3 DNA only, 45 bases that are in frame from base 1. Libraries were built with 5' RACE. TCRdb records Illumina HiSeq 2500 as the sequencer. A second roughly 6 to 12 cycle PCR used a sample-barcoded 5' primer and a J-beta primer mix. A template-switch 5' adaptor carrying 12 random nucleotides introduced a unique molecular identifier onto each TCR beta cDNA molecule. Each sample yielded at least 3 million CDR3-containing paired-end reads. All of the RNA was converted into first-strand cDNA using the Mint cDNA synthesis kit, with a TRBC-specific oligonucleotide serving as the primer. Following uracil-DNA glycosylase treatment, a first 18-cycle PCR with universal primers M1SS and BC2_uni_R was performed on all cDNA. Per the source publication's procedure: Each sample was normalized by randomly selecting 1 million high-quality reads, each carrying a distinct molecular identifier. Instead of being binned into consensus sequences, reads that shared molecular identifiers were thrown out. CDR3 identification, clonotype clustering and error correction used MiTCR with a Q25 quality threshold and the strictest error-elimination algorithm. A nonparametric unseen species model with Euler transformation was used to estimate a lower bound on total TCR beta diversity. TCRdb trimmed the raw reads at Q25, called clones with MiXCR and kept productive beta chains. Rows with one shared CDR3 protein collapse into an entry with the most common genes and DNA. TCRdb, not the original authors, processed these V and J calls. The sample contains hundreds of thousands of distinct CDR3 sequences, about half of them found a single time. 25% to 35% of the sample is in the top ten clones.

The roughly 39 donors, aged 6 to 90 years, were systemically healthy Caucasian individuals from Russia. Each donor gave ten milliliters of peripheral blood, drawn into EDTA-treated Vacutainer tubes. PBMCs were isolated by Ficoll-Paque density-gradient centrifugation, with at least 7 million obtained per sample. Total RNA was extracted from PBMCs with Trizol reagent, with at least 5.5 micrograms obtained per sample. For every donor, an aliquot of PBMCs went through flow cytometry to measure the percentages of naive CD45RAhigh/CD27high T cells. The data are from a study of blood T cells in healthy people across ages (dated by TCRdb to the mid-2010s). Turning to the overall study: In model experiments, template switching captured about one uniquely barcoded TCR beta cDNA molecule for every two T cells. To track age-related changes in TCR beta repertoire diversity, the study relied on deep sequencing normalized with unique cDNA molecular identifiers. Donors were grouped into four age groups: young (average roughly 16 years), middle-aged (39), aged (about 60) and long-lived (just over 80). Donors of different ages were randomly distributed across sequencing lanes to avoid experimental bias. For two donors (one aged 18 to 29 and one aged 80 or older), the study analyzed two additional independent replicas of 1 million unique cDNA reads from the same blood draw.

General findings and caveats noted by the study authors: A strong correlation was found between observed TCR beta diversity and the percentage of naive T cells measured by flow cytometry. Bulk unsorted PBMC profiling prevented conclusive comparison of naive and antigen-experienced compartments. Compared with the aged group, the long-lived group had more naive CD4+ T cells, fewer expanded clones and increased TCR diversity, a pattern suggesting age selection. Donor CMV infection status was unknown, potentially confounding age-related changes in expanded clonotypes. Estimates of total diversity from one million sequenced T cells were regarded as lower bounds and underestimates. As age increased, observed TCR beta diversity per million T cells dropped in a roughly linear way, and a significant reduction was already evident by age 40.

Recombination linked TRBV5-4 to TRBJ2-4; 12 middle bases align to TRBD2. The end of the DNA is better explained by TRBJ2-7, so the J call may be wrong. Sample: blood. This TCR derives from a woman aged 55-69 years in good health. The sequenced DNA: TGTGCCAGCAGCCACCTAGCGGGAGGGCCCTACGAGCAGTACTTC. The translation is CASSHLAGGPYEQYF.